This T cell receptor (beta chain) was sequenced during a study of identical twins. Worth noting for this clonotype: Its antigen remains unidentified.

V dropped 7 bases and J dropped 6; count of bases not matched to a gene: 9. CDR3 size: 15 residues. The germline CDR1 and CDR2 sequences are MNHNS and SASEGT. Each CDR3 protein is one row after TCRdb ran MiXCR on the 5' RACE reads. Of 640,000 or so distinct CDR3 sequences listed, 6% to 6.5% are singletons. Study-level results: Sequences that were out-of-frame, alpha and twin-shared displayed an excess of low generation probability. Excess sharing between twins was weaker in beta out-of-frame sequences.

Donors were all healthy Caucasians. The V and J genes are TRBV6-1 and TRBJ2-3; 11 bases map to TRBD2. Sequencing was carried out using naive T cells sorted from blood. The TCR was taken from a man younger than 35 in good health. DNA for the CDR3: TGTGCCAGCAATCTCCTAGCGGGAGGTAGTGATACGCAGTATTTT. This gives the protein CASNLLAGGSDTQYF.